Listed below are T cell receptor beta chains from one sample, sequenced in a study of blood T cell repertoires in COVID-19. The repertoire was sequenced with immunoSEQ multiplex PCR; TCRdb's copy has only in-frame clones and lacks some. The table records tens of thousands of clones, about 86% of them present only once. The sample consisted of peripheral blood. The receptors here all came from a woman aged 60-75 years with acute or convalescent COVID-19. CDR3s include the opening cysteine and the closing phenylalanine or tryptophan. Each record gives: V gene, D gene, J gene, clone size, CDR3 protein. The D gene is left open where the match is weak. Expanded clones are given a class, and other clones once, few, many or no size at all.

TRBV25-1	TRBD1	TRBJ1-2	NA	CASSPKGGTGEARYGYTF
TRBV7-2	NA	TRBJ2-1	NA	CASSLVSRQGNEQFF
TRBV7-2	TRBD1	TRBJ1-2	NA	CASSPGDSLYGYTF
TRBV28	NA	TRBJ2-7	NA	CASSFRGSNSYEQYF
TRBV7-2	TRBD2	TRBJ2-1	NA	CASSSLAGTSQGPFF
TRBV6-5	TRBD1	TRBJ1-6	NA	CASSYSRTGANSPLHF
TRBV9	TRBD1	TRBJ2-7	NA	CASSGTGRGSYEQYF
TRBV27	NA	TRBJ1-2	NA	CASRSRGALWGYTF
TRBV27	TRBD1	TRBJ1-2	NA	CASSRRQGYGYTF
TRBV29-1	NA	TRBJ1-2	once	CSGKEAGYGYTF
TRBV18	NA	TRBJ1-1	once	CASSPGHNRRNTEAFF
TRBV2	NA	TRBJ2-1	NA	CASTVVNSYNEQFF
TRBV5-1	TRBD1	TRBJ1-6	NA	CASSLGGGLFVSPLHF
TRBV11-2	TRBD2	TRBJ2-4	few	CASSPRDYKAKNIQYF
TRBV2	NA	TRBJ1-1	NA	CASSVGQVSSTEAFF
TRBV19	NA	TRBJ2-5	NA	CASRGRGVETQYF
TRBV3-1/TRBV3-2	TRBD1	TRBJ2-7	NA	CASSQGQGGRYEQYF
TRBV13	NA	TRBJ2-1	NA	CASSLNGNEQFF
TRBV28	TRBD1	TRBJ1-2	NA	CASSSERTGLLTF
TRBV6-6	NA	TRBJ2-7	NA	CASRRQGGLSGSGSYEQYF
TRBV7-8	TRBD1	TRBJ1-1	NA	CASSLASRDRDYTEAFF
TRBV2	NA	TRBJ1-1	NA	CASSPRLGVTEAFF